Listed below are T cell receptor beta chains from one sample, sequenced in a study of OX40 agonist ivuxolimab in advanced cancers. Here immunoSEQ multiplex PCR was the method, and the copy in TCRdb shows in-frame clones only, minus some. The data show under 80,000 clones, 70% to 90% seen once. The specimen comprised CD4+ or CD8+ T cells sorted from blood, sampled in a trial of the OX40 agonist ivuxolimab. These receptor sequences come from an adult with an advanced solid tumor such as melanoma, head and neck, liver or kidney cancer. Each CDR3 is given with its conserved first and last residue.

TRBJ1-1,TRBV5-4,CASSLEVNTEAFF
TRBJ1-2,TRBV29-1,CSVEDVRTGGSNGYTF
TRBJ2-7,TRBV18,CASSRGGTGSYEQYF
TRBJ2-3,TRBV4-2,CASSQAPPDTQYF
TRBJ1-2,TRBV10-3,CAISEFLQGVGYTF
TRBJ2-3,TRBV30,CAWIPRRDSSTDTQYF
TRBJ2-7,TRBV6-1,CASSEGLAGNEQYF
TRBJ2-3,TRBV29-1,CSVEDRATDTQYF
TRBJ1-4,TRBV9,CASSVAPRDEKLFF
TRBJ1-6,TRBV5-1,CASSLTSSYNSPLHF
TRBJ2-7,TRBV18,CASSKGSGQGSYEQYF
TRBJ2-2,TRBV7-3,CASSSASFTGELFF
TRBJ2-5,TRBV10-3,CAISGGGRPETQYF
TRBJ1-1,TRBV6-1,CASSESLLNTEAFF
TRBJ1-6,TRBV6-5,CASSRQGNSPLHF
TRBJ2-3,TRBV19,CASSGGPTDTQYF
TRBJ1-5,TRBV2,CASSGRTGDPNQPQHF
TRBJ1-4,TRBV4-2,CASSQEGVAEKLFF
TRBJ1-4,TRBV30,CAWSRGTGDLNEKLFF
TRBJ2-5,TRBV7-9,CASSLGTGGETQYF
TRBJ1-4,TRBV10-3,CAISDTGEGKLFF
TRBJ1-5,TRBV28,CASHTGGRNQPQHF
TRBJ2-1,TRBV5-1,CASSRTGQGASEQFF
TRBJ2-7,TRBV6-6,CASSYSPSSPTYEQYF
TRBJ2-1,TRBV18,CASSRRGPYNEQFF
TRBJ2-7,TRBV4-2,CASSQDGGQGGEQYF
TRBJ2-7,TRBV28,CASSEDRGRRNEQYF
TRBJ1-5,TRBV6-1,CASSEVGGAGQPQHF
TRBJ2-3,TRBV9,CASSVEGLAGHTDTQYF
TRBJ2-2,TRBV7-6,CASSQSTGELFF
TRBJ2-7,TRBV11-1,CASSALDRGNSYEQYF
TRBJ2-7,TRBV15,CATSRGAGTPSSYEQYF
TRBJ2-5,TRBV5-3,CASYRGETQYF
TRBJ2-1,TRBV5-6,CASSFGRNEQFF
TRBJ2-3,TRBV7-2,CASSFKQDTQYF
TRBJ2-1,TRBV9,CASSVRGGGYIEQFF
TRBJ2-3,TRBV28,CASRNPPSGLRGDTQYF
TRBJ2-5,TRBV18,CASSRTSGSPQETQYF
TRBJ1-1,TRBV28,CASAGTRGRTEAFF
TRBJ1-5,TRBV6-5,CASSSTGDGNQPQHF
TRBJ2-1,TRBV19,CASSMAARGSYNEQFF
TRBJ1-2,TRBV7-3,CASSPDRGHGYTF
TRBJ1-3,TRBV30,CAWSSGTAGNTIYF
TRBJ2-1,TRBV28,CASSFGGASYNEQFF
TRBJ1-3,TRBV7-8,CASSVSAQGWGNTIYF
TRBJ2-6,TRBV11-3,CASSLGRVLVF
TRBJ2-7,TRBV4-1,CASSQVSGGAHYEQYF
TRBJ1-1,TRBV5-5,CASSWDPVMPNTEAFF
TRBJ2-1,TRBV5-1,CASSLTSGSGHNEQFF
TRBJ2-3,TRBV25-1,CASSRPQPDTQYF
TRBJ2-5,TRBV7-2,CASSSFQETQYF
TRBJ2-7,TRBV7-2,CASSSWTSSAYEQYF
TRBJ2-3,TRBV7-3,CASSPRDFTDTQYF
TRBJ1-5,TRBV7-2,CASSFYGNSNQPQHF
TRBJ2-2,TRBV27,CASSFRGHTGELFF
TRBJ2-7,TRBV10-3,CATHPASGTASYEQYF
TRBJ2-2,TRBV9,CASSSSGPGTGELFF
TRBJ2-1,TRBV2,CASSEGETGTGRFF
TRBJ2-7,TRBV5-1,CASSSSGGGGQYF